This T cell receptor (beta chain) stems from a study of CXCR3-negative and CXCR3-positive naive CD8 T cells. Study outcomes and limitations: Both of the naive subsets showed about the same high diversity, but memory CD8+ cells had much less. Naive cells that were CXCR3-positive had more hydrophobic TRB CDR3s (compared with CXCR3-negative naive cells).

The CDR3 sequence is 14 residues long. As regards this clonotype: What it binds is not known.

The libraries of TRB cDNA were prepared using 5' RACE with UMI labels. TCRdb reprocessed the 5' RACE reads, keeping one entry per CDR3 protein, no DNA. This listing includes just under 90,000 distinct CDR3 sequences. Sequences were obtained from naive CXCR3+ CD8+ T cells from blood. Subset in this sample: CD45RO-CCR7+CD27+CD95- naive CD8+ T cells expressing CXCR3 (TNR3+). The receptor's source is a human donor in good health. Some clones in this sample may be carry-over from other donors' samples. The chain recombines TRBV12-3 or TRBV12-4 with TRBJ1-4. The CDR3 loop reads CASSLGGIDEKLFF.